These 3 T cell receptor beta chains were sequenced from one sample in a study of T cell repertoires in cytomegalovirus infection. TCRdb used MiXCR to reprocess the reads, holding one entry per CDR3 protein. The data hold about 770,000 distinct CDR3 sequences, with 25% to 30% observed a single time. For these TCRs, the target antigens are not known. Sequences were derived from cultured CD8+ T cells from PBMCs, sampled from culture after CMV antigen stimulation. These receptors all stem from a human donor in good health (CMV status not recorded). Some clones in this sample may be carry-over from other donors' samples.

This clonotype was detected a few times. The chain uses TRBV5-5 and TRBJ2-7; the match to TRBD2 covers 11 bases. The germline CDR1 and CDR2 sequences are SGHKS and YYEKEE (reference sequence). CDR3 length: 15 amino acids. J gave up 5 bases and V 2 bases, and 6 bases lay outside the gene matches. The CDR3 loop is CASSFRLAGKNEQYF. For the CDR3, the DNA is TGTGCCAGCAGCTTTCGACTAGCGGGGAAAAACGAGCAGTACTTC.

The chain uses TRBV11-2 and TRBJ2-5; D remains ambiguous. There are 16 residues in the CDR3. Germline V gives CDR1 SGHAT, CDR2 FQNNGV. The germline V and J ends were trimmed by 3 bases and 1 base, with 15 bases remaining between them. The CDR3 region is CASSLYGDNAQETQYF. CDR3 in DNA: TGTGCCAGCAGCTTGTATGGTGACAACGCCCAAGAGACCCAGTACTTC. The full variable domain, its missing parts supplied by reference TRBV11-2 and TRBJ2-5, is EAGVAQSPRYKIIEKRQSVAFWCNPISGHATLYWYQQILGQGPKLLIQFQNNGVVDDSQLPKDRFSAERLKGVDSTLKIQPAKLEDSAVYLCASSLYGDNAQETQYFGPGTRLLVL.

The chain links TRBV11-2 to TRBJ2-2, with TRBD2 identical over 9 bases. J gave up 6 bases and V 5 bases, and 10 bases lay outside the gene matches. CDR1 and CDR2 from the germline V gene are SGHAT and FQNNGV. The CDR3 loop spans 16 amino acids. CDR3 in amino acids: CASSRGTSKRAGELFF. The CDR3 DNA reads TGTGCCAGCAGCCGGGGGACTAGCAAACGGGCCGGGGAGCTGTTTTTT.